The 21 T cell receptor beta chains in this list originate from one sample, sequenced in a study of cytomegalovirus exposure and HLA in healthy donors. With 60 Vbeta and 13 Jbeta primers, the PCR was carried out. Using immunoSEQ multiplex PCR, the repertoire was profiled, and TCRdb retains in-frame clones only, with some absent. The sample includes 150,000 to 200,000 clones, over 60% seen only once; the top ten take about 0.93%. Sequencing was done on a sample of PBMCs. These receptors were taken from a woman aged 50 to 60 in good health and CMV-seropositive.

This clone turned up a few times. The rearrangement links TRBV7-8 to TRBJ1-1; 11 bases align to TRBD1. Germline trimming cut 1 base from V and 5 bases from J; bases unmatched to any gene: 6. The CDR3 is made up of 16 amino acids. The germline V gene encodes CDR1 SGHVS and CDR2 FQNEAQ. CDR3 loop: CASSLVPGTGGTEAFF. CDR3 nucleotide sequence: TGTGCCAGCAGCTTAGTGCCCGGGACAGGGGGTACTGAAGCTTTCTTT.

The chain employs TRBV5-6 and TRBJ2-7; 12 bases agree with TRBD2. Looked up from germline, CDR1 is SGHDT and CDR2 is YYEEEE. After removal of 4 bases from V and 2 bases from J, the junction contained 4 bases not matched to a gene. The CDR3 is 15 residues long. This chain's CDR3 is CASSQGLAGAYEQYF. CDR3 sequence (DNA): TGTGCCAGCAGCCAGGGACTAGCGGGTGCCTACGAGCAGTACTTC.

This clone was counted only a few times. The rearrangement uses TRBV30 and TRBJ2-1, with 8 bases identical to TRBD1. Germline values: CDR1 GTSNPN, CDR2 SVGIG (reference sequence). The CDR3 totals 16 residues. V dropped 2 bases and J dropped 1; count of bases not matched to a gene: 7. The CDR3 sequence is CAWSRGTGRSYNEQFF. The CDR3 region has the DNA TGTGCCTGGAGTCGGGGGACAGGTAGATCCTACAATGAGCAGTTCTTC.

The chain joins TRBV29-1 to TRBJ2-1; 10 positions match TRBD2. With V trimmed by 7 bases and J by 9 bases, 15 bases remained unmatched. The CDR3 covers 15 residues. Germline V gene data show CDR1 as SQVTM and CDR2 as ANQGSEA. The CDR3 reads CSAGGGLAGAGEQFF. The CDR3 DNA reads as TGCAGCGCCGGGGGGGGGCTAGCGGGAGCGGGTGAGCAGTTCTTC.

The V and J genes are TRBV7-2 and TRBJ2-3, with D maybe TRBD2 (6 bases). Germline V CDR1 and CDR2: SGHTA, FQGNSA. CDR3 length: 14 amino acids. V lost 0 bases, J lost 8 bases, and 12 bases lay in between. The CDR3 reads CASSLAKMGGTQYF. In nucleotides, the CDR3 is TGTGCCAGCAGCTTAGCAAAAATGGGGGGTACGCAGTATTTT.

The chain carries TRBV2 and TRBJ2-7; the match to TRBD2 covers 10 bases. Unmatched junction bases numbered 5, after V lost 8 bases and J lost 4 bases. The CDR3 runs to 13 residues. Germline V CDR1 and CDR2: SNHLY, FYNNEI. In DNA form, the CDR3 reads TGTGCCAGCTTCGAGACTAGCGGGTACGAGCAGTACTTC. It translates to CASFETSGYEQYF.

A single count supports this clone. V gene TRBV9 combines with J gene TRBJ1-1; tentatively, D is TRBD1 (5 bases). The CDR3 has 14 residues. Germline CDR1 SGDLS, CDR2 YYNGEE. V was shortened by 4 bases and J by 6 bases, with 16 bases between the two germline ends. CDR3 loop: CASSPQMAGPEAFF. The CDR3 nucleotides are TGTGCCAGCAGCCCTCAAATGGCAGGGCCTGAAGCTTTCTTT. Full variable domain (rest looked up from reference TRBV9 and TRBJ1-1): DSGVTQTPKHLITATGQRVTLRCSPRSGDLSVYWYQQSLDQGLQFLIQYYNGEERAKGNILERFSAQQFPDLHSELNLSSLELGDSALYFCASSPQMAGPEAFFGQGTRLTVV.

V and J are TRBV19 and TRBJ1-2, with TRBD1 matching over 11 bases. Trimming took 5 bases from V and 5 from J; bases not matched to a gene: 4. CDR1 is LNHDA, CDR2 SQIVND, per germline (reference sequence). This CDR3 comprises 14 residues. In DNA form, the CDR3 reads TGTGCCAGTAGTGGGACAGGGGGGAAGTATGGCTACACCTTC. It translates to CASSGTGGKYGYTF.

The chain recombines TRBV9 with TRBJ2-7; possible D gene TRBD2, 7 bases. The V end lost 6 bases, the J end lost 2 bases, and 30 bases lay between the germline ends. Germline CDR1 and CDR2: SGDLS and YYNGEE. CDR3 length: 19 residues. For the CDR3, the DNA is TGTGCCAGCACCTGGGGAGGGAGGGGGTCCTCAGTAGCGACCTACGAGCAGTACTTC. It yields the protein CASTWGGRGSSVATYEQYF.

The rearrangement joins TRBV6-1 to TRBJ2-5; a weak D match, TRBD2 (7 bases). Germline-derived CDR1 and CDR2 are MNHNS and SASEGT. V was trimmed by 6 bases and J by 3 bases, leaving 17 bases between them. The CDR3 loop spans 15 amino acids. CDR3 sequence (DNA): TGTGCCAGCAGGGGGCTAGGGGGGGGAAAAGAGACCCAGTACTTC. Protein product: CASRGLGGGKETQYF.

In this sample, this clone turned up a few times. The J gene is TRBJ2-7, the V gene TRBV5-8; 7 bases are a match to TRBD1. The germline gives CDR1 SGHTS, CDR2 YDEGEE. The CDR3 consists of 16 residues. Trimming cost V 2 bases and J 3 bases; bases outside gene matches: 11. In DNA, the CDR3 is TGTGCCAGCAGCTTCCGTTCTCCCCGGGACAGCTACGAGCAGTACTTC. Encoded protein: CASSFRSPRDSYEQYF.

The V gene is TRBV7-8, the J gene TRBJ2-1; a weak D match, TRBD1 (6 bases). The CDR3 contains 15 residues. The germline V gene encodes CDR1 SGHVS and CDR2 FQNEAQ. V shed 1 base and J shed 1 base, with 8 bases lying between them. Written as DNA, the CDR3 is TGTGCCAGCAGCTTAGGGGGGCCATCCTACAATGAGCAGTTCTTC. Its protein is CASSLGGPSYNEQFF.

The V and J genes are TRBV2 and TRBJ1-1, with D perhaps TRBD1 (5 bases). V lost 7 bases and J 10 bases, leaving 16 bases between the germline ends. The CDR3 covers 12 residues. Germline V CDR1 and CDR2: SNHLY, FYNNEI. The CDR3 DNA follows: TGTGCCAGCACTCGGACAACCGGTGGAGCTTTCTTT. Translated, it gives CASTRTTGGAFF.

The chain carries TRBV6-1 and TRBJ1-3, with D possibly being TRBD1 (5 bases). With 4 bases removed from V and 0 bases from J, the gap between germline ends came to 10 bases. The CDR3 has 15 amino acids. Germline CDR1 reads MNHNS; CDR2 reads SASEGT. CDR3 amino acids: CASSVARVSGNTIYF. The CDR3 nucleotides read TGTGCCAGCAGTGTAGCCAGGGTCTCTGGAAACACCATATATTTT.

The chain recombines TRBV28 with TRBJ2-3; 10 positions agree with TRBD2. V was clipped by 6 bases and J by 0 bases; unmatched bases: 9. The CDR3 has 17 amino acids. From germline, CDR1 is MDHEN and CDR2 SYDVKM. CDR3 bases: TGTGCCAGCAGGAGGGGTAGCGGGGGGCCAAGCACAGATACGCAGTATTTT. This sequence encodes CASRRGSGGPSTDTQYF.

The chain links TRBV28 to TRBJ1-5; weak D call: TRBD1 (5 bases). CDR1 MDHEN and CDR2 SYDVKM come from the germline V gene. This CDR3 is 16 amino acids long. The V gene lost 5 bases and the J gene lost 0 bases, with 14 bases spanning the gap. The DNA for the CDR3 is TGTGCCAGCAGTGTATTTGGGGGGTCTAGCAATCAGCCCCAGCATTTT. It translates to CASSVFGGSSNQPQHF.

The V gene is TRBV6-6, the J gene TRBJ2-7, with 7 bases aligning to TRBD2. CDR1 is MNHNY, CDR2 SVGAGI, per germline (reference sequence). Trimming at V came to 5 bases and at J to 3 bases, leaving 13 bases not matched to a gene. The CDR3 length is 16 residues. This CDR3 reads CASSALQGSGHYEQYF. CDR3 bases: TGTGCCAGCAGTGCCCTCCAGGGTAGCGGGCACTACGAGCAGTACTTC.

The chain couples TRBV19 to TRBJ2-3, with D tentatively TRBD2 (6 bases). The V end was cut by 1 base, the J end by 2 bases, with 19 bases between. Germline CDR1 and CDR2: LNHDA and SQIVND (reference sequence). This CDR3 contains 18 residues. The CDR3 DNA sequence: TGTGCCAGTAGTATAGCCAAACGGTGGGGGGAACACACAGATACGCAGTATTTT. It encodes CASSIAKRWGEHTDTQYF. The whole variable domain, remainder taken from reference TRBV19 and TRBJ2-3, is DGGITQSPKYLFRKEGQNVTLSCEQNLNHDAMYWYRQDPGQGLRLIYYSQIVNDFQKGDIAEGYSVSREKKESFPLTVTSAQKNPTAFYLCASSIAKRWGEHTDTQYFGPGTRLTVL.

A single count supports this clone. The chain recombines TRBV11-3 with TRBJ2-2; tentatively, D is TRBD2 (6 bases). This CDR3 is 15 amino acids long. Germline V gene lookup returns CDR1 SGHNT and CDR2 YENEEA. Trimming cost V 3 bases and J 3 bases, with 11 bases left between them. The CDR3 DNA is TGTGCCAGCAGCTTGGGGGGTACCGACACCGGGGAGCTGTTTTTT. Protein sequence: CASSLGGTDTGELFF. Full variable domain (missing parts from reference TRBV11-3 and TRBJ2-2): EAGVVQSPRYKIIEKKQPVAFWCNPISGHNTLYWYLQNLGQGPELLIRYENEEAVDDSQLPKDRFSAERLKGVDSTLKIQPAELGDSAVYLCASSLGGTDTGELFFGEGSRLTVL.

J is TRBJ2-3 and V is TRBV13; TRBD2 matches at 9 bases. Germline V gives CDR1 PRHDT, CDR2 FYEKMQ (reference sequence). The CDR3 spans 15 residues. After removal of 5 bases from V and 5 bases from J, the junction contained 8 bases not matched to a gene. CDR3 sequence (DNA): TGTGCCAGCAGCGTCAGACTAGCGGAGAGAGATACGCAGTATTTT. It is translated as CASSVRLAERDTQYF.

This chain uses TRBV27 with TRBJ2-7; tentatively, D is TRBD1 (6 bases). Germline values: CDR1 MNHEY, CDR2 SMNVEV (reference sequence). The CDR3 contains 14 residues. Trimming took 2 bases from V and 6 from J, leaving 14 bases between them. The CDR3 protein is CASSLIQGSREQYF. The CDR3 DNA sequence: TGTGCCAGCAGTTTAATACAGGGAAGTCGCGAGCAGTACTTC.